This TCR beta chain was sequenced during a study of T cells in Graves' hyperthyroidism and ophthalmopathy. Researchers took RNA transcripts and amplified the TCR beta CDR3 regions from them. HTBI primers were used for first-round RT-PCR of the TCR CDR3. TCRdb called the multiplex PCR reads again in MiXCR, with one record for every CDR3 protein. In the table there are some 460,000 distinct CDR3 sequences, around a sixth of which are singletons. The ends lost 5 bases at V and 6 bases at J; junction bases unmatched: 6. Germline values: CDR1 DFQATT, CDR2 SNEGSKA (reference sequence). The CDR3 loop spans 13 amino acids.

The chain joins TRBV20-1 to TRBJ2-3; 9 nucleotides match TRBD2. Input material: blood. This TCR derives from a young woman with Graves' hyperthyroidism. The CDR3 region is CSAFGLAYDTQYF. Written as DNA, the CDR3 is TGCAGTGCTTTCGGACTAGCGTACGATACGCAGTATTTT.